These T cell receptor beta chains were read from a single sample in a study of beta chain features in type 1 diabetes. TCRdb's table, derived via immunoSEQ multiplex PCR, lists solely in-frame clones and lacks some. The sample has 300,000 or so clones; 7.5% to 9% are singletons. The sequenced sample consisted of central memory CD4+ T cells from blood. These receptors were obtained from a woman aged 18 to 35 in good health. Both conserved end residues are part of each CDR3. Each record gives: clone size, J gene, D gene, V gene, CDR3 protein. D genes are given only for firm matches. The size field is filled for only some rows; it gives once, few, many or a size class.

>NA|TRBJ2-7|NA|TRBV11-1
CASRRQGGNYEQYF
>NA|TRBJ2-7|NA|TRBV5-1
CASGADSYEQYF
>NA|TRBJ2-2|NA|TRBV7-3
CASSLGGLAELFF
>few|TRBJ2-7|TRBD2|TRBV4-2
CASSFGTSGSTGQYF
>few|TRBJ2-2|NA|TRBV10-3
CAITRDTTGTGELFF
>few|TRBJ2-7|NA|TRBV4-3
CASSRNLISGEQYF
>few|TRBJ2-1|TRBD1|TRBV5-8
CASSWDRALVEQFF
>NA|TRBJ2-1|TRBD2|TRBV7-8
CASSLGSGLVVNEQFF
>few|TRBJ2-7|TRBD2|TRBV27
CASRFLSGRIGEQYF
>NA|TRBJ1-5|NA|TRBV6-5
CASSPRGQGDQPQHF
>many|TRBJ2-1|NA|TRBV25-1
CASSEYGPVYEQFF
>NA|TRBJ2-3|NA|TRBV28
CASSPTVGGVTDTQYF
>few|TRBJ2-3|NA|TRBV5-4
CASSSGDGDTQYF
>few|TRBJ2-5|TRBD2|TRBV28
CASTRRDYRRETQYF
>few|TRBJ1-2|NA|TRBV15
CATQKETGRYGYTF
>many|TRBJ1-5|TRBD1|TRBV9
CASNPTGGNQPQHF
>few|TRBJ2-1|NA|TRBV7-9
CASSLVAGSNNEQFF
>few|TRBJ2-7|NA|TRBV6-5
CASSPTILREQYF
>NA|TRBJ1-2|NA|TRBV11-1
CASSRAGGYTF
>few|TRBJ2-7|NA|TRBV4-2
CASSQGTGRDSYEQYF
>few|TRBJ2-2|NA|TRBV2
CASMVGLANTGELFF
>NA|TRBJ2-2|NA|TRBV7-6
CASSRDWGTVGELFF
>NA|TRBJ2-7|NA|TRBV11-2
CASSLRAHLYEQYF
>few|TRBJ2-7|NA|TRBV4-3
CASSQRRTAAYEQYF
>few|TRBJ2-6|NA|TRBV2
CASRGSGANVLTF
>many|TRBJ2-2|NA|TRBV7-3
CASSLRAGNTGELFF
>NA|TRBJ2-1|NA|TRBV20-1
CSAQDYQQFF
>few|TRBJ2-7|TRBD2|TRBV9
CASSVSSGSLYEQYF
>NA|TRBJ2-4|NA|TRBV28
CASSFTGTVAKNIQYF
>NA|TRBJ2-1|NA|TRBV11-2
CASSLEWRATHNEQFF
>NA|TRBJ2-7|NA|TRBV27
CASKDRSYEQYF
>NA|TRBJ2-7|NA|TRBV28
CASSSLTGIKSSYEQYF
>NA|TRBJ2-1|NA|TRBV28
CASSGRGAYNEQFF
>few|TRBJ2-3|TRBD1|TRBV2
CATSSSQGVLADTQYF
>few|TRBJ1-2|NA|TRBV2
CASSETGTRIYGYTF
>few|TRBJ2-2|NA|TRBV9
CASSVPPGGGELFF
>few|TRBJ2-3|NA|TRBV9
CASSVSEGGADTQYF
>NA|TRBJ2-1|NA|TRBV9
CASSVGTTQPYNEQFF
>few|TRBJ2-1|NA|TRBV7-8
CASSLRTSGGQSNNEQFF
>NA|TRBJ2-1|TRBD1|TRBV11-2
CASSPDRGIYNEQFF
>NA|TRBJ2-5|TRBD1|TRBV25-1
CASSDDRGGETQYF
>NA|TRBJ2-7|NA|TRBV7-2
CASSLGTGRVEQYF
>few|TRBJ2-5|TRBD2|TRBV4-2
CASSQVLAGGSQETQYF
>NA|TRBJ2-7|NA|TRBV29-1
CSFQQSYEQYF
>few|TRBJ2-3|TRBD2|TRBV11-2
CASSSGLVGTDTQYF
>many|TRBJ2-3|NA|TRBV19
CASSKGGDTQYF
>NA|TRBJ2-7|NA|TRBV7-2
CASSLSRGYEQYF
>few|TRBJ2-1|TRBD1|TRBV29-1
CSVAGDSFSNEQFF
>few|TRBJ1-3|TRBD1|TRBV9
CASSVSGTGRSGNTIYF
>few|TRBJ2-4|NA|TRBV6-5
CASSPRGVAKNIQYF
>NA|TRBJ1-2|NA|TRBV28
CASSSSTGLYGYTF
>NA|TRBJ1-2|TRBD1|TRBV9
CASSVAEGADYGYTF
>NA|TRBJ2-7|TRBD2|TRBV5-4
CASSLGASGRLSEQYF
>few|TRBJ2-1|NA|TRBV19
CASSPPGNEQFF
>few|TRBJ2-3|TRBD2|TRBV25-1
CASSKGLAGERSDTQYF
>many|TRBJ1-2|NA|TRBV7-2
CASSMRSTTYGYTF
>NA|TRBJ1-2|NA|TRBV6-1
CASRAGDILYGYTF
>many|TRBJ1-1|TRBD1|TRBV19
CASSMIGDRGRNTEAFF
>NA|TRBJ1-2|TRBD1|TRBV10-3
CAISEQGGTYYGYTF